This record concerns one TCR beta chain sequence. Its antigen is still unknown. This sample is drawn from a study of blood T cells in healthy people across ages. This CDR3 is built from 14 residues. The V and J ends lost 2 bases and 9 bases, in that order; junction bases with no gene match: 8. CDR1 is MDHEN, CDR2 SYDVKM, per germline. Through a sample-barcoded 5' primer and a J-beta primer mix, a second PCR was run for roughly 7 to 12 cycles. TCRdb fed the 5' RACE reads into MiXCR, producing one record per CDR3 protein. The sample records around 1,000,000 distinct CDR3 sequences, 20% to 25% being singletons. The study's findings and limits: Observed TCR beta diversity per million T cells went down as age went up. This fall followed a roughly linear course with age.

Per sample, extraction of total RNA gave at least 6 micrograms in every case. The same sample was also studied in work on T cells of mothers and their children. As that report states: For each mother, over 8 million TCR beta CDR3 reads were obtained, and for each child, approximately 3 million.

Sequencing input: blood. This receptor was identified in a girl aged 2 to 10 in good health. This sequence joins TRBV28 and TRBJ1-1, with 8 nucleotides matching TRBD1. DNA of the CDR3: TGTGCCAGCAGTTTAGACAGGGGACCTGGGAAAGCTTTCTTT. It is translated as CASSLDRGPGKAFF.